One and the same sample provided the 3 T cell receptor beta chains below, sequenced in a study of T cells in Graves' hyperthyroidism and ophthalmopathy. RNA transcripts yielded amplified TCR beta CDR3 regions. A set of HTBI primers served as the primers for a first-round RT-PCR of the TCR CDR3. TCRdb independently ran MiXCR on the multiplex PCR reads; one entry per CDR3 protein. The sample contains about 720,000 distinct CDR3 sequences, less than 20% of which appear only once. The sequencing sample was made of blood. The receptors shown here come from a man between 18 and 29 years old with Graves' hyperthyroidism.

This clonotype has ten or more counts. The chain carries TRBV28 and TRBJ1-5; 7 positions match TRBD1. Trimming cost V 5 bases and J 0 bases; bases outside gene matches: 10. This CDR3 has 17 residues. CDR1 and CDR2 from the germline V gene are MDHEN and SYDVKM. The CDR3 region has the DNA TGTGCCAGCAGTCCGACACGGACAGGAGATAGCAATCAGCCCCAGCATTTT. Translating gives CASSPTRTGDSNQPQHF.

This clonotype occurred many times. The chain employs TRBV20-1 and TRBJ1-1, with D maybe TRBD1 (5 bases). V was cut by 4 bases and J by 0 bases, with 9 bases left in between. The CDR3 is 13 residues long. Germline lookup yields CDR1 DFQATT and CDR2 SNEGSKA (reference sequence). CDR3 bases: TGCAGTGCTAAAGAGACAGTGAACACTGAAGCTTTCTTT. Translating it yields CSAKETVNTEAFF.

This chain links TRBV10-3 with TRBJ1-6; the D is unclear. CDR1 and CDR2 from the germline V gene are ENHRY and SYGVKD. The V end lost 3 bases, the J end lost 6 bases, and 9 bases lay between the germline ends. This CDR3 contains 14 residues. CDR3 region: CAISERRGNSPLHF. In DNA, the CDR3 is TGTGCCATCAGTGAACGGAGAGGTAATTCACCCCTCCACTTT.